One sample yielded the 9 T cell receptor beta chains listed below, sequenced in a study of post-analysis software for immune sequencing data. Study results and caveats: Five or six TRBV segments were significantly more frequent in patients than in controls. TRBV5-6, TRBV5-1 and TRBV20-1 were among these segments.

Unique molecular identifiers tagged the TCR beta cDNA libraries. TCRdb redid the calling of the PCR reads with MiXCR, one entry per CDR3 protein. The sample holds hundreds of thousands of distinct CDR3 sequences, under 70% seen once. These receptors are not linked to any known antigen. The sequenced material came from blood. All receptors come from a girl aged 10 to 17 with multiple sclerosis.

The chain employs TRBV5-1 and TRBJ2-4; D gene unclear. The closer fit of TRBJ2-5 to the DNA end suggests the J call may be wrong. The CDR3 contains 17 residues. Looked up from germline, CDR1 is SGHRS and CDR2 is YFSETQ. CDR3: CASSLGPISWPQETQYF. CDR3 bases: TGCGCCAGCAGCTTGGGCCCCATCAGCTGGCCACAAGAGACCCAGTACTTC.

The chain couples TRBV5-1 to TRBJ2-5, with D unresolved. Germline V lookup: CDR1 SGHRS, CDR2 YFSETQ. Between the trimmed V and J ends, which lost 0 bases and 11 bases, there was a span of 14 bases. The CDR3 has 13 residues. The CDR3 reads CASSLAVSEEQYF. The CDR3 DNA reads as TGCGCCAGCAGCTTGGCCGTATCGGAAGAGCAGTACTTC. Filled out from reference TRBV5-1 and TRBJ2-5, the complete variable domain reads KAGVTQTPRYLIKTRGQQVTLSCSPISGHRSVSWYQQTPGQGLQFLFEYFSETQRNKGNFPGRFSGRQFSNSRSEMNVSTLELGDSALYLCASSLAVSEEQYFGPGTRLLVL.

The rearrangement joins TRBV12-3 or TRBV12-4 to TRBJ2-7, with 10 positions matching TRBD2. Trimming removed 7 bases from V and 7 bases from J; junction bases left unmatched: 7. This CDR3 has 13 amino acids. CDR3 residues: CASTTSGKGEQYF. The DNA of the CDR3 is TGTGCCAGCACTACTAGCGGGAAGGGAGAGCAGTACTTC.

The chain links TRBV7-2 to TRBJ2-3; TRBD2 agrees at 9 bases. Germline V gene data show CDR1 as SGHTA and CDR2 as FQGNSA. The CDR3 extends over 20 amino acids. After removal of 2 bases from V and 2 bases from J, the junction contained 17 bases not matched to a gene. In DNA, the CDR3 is TGTGCCAGCAGCTTAAGGCGCCTAGCGGGGCTAAGACGGACCACAGATACGCAGTATTTT. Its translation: CASSLRRLAGLRRTTDTQYF.

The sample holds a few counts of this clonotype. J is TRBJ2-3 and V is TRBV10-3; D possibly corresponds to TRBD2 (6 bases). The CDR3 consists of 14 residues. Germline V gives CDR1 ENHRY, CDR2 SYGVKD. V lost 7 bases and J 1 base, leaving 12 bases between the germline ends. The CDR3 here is CAITRGWGTDTQYF. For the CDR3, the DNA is TGTGCCATCACCCGGGGGTGGGGCACAGATACGCAGTATTTT.

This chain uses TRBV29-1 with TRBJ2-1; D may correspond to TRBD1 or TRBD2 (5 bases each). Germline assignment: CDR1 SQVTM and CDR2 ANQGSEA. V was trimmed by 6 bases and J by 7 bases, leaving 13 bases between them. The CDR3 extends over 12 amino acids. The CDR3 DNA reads TGCAGCGTATCAGACGGGACGAATGAGCAGTTCTTC. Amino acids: CSVSDGTNEQFF.

Here the CDR3 DNA reads TGTGCCACCAGCCACGGGCTAGCTCTCGGCTCCTACGAGCAGTACTTC. Its translation is CATSHGLALGSYEQYF. This chain links TRBV15 with TRBJ2-7, with a tentative D call TRBD2 (5 bases). The germline gives CDR1 LNHNV, CDR2 YYDKDF (reference sequence). This CDR3 contains 16 residues. Trimming cost V 5 bases and J 0 bases, with 17 bases left between them.

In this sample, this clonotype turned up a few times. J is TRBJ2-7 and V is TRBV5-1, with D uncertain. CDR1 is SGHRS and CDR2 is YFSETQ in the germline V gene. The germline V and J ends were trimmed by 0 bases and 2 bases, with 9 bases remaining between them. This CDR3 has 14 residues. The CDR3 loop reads CASSLVRLPYEQYF. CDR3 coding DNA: TGCGCCAGCAGCTTGGTACGGCTGCCCTACGAGCAGTACTTC.

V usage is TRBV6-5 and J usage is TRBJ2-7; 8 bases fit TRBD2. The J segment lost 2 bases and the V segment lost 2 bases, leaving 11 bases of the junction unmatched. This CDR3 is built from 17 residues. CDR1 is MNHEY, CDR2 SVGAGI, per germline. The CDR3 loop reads CASSYRILAGTTYEQYF. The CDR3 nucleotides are TGTGCCAGCAGTTACCGGATTTTAGCGGGGACTACCTACGAGCAGTACTTC.